This T cell receptor beta chain came from a study of cytomegalovirus exposure and HLA in healthy donors. Study at large: An earlier analysis identified approximately 120 million unique TCR beta sequences in about 180 million T cells. Findings of the study overall: In a later analysis, a genetic analysis reported fewer productive-TCR N-insertions in an Asian-associated ancestry cluster than the cohort average.

With 60 Vbeta and 13 Jbeta primers, the PCR was carried out. The data were produced by immunoSEQ multiplex PCR, yet TCRdb's version contains in-frame clones alone and is incomplete. The sample contains around 180,000 clones, under 80% of which appear only once. Comment on this clone: Its antigen remains unknown.

CDR1 is SGHRS and CDR2 is YFSETQ in the germline V gene. J was trimmed by 0 bases and V by 4 bases; bases with no gene match: 9. The CDR3 has 17 residues. Though probably carrying unrecorded immune exposures, donors were nominally healthy at sampling. This receptor was identified in a woman between 50 and 59 years old in good health and CMV-seropositive. The sample was PBMCs. The chain carries TRBV5-1 and TRBJ1-4; TRBD1 matches 7 bases. CDR3: CASSAGQNQATNEKLFF. CDR3 coding DNA: TGCGCCAGCAGCGCGGGACAGAACCAGGCAACTAATGAAAAACTGTTTTTT.